What follows are 30 T cell receptor beta chains derived from one specimen sequenced in a study of blood T cell repertoires in COVID-19. Clones were read by immunoSEQ multiplex PCR, and TCRdb kept only the in-frame ones, dropping some. Altogether 360,000 or so clones are present, about nine tenths being singletons, with the ten largest covering approximately 1%. What was sequenced was PBMCs or T cells enriched from blood (not recorded which). The source of these receptors is a woman aged 30 to 39 who had been exposed to COVID-19.

V and J are TRBV20-1 and TRBJ2-1; D may be TRBD1 (6 bases). The CDR3 covers 11 residues. Germline V lookup: CDR1 DFQATT, CDR2 SNEGSKA (reference sequence). Trimming removed 8 bases from V and 5 bases from J, with 10 bases in between. CDR3 region: CSLWDNNEQFF. CDR3 nucleotide sequence: TGCAGTTTGTGGGACAACAATGAGCAGTTCTTC.

The table lists this clone with a count of one. In nucleotides, the CDR3 is TGTGCCAGCAGCCGGACAAGCGGGACCCAAGAGACCCAGTACTTC. Translated, it gives CASSRTSGTQETQYF. This rearrangement joins TRBV5-5 to TRBJ2-5; 7 nucleotides agree with TRBD2. CDR1 is SGHKS, CDR2 YYEKEE, per germline (reference sequence). The J segment lost 1 base and the V segment lost 4 bases, leaving 7 bases of the junction unmatched. The CDR3 sequence is 15 residues long.

This clone was picked up a small number of times. This chain connects TRBV6-6 to TRBJ1-1; perhaps TRBD1 as D (6 bases). CDR1 MNHNY and CDR2 SVGAGI come from the germline V gene (reference sequence). Trimming cost V 2 bases and J 11 bases, with 15 bases left between them. There are 13 residues in the CDR3. Here the CDR3 reads CASSYRQQGPAFF. The DNA for the CDR3 is TGTGCCAGCAGTTACCGCCAACAGGGCCCGGCTTTCTTT.

The chain is built from TRBV2 and TRBJ1-5; no firm D call. V was trimmed by 6 bases and J by 0 bases, leaving 6 bases between them. The germline gives CDR1 SNHLY, CDR2 FYNNEI. This CDR3 is built from 13 residues. The CDR3 is CASRGDSNQPQHF. The CDR3 DNA reads as TGTGCCAGCAGGGGAGATAGCAATCAGCCCCAGCATTTT.

The CDR3: CAISDGGGSNTGELFF. The CDR3 nucleotides are TGTGCCATCAGTGATGGAGGAGGCTCGAACACCGGGGAGCTGTTTTTT. V and J are TRBV10-3 and TRBJ2-2; a possible D gene is TRBD2 (5 bases). This CDR3 contains 16 residues. The V end lost 3 bases, the J end lost 0 bases, and 11 bases lay between the germline ends. Germline CDR1 is ENHRY and CDR2 is SYGVKD.

V usage is TRBV19 and J usage is TRBJ2-3; D gene unclear. Germline V gene lookup returns CDR1 LNHDA and CDR2 SQIVND (reference sequence). V lost 4 bases and J lost 3, with 5 bases in between. The CDR3 extends over 12 amino acids. The CDR3: CASSKTTDTQYF. In DNA, the CDR3 is TGTGCCAGTAGTAAGACTACAGATACGCAGTATTTT.

CDR3 region: CATEDAGINQPQHF. The DNA for the CDR3 is TGTGCCACCGAGGACGCAGGGATCAATCAGCCCCAGCATTTT. The chain couples TRBV24-1 to TRBJ1-5; maybe TRBD1 (5 bases). Germline V lookup: CDR1 KGHDR, CDR2 SFDVKD. The CDR3 length is 14 residues. Between the trimmed V and J ends, which lost 9 bases and 3 bases, there was a span of 14 bases.

This chain uses TRBV6-5 with TRBJ1-1; D call uncertain. The CDR3 is 15 residues long. In germline, CDR1 is MNHEY, CDR2 SVGAGI. Trimming stripped 6 bases from V and 0 bases from J, with 14 bases between. CDR3 sequence reads: CASSPLGGMNTEAFF. CDR3 coding DNA: TGTGCCAGCAGCCCCCTTGGAGGGATGAACACTGAAGCTTTCTTT.

This chain joins TRBV27 and TRBJ2-3; 14 bases line up with TRBD2. Germline CDR1 reads MNHEY; CDR2 reads SMNVEV (reference sequence). The trim removed 5 bases at V and 0 bases at J, leaving 1 base unmatched. This CDR3 has 16 residues. The CDR3 spells CASSGLAGGSTDTQYF. CDR3 nucleotide sequence: TGTGCCAGCAGTGGACTAGCGGGAGGAAGCACAGATACGCAGTATTTT.

The J gene is TRBJ2-1, the V gene TRBV7-9; 7 nucleotides line up with TRBD2. Germline values: CDR1 SEHNR, CDR2 FQNEAQ (reference sequence). There are 15 residues in the CDR3. The V segment lost 2 bases and the J segment 1 base; nucleotides outside the gene matches: 2. CDR3 amino acids: CASSLLAVSYNEQFF. The CDR3 bases are TGTGCCAGCAGCTTACTAGCGGTTTCCTACAATGAGCAGTTCTTC.

This clone occurred once. V and J are TRBV6-5 and TRBJ2-5, with 11 bases fitting TRBD2. Germline V gene lookup returns CDR1 MNHEY and CDR2 SVGAGI. V lost 3 bases and J lost 5; bases outside the gene matches: 5. The CDR3 length is 15 residues. The CDR3 spells CASSYIAGGGETQYF. CDR3 in DNA: TGTGCCAGCAGTTATATAGCGGGAGGGGGGGAGACCCAGTACTTC.

V usage is TRBV19 and J usage is TRBJ1-2; 8 positions agree with TRBD1. The CDR3 length is 15 residues. The junction had 4 bases not matched to a gene; V was cut back by 0 bases and J by 4 bases. CDR1 and CDR2 from the germline V gene are LNHDA and SQIVND (reference sequence). This chain's CDR3 is CASSIDAGGLYGYTF. The CDR3 DNA reads as TGTGCCAGTAGTATAGATGCAGGGGGCCTCTATGGCTACACCTTC.

The gene calls are TRBV5-1 and TRBJ2-2; 8 nucleotides agree with TRBD2. Germline lookup yields CDR1 SGHRS and CDR2 YFSETQ. This CDR3 has 15 residues. The trim removed 5 bases at V and 2 bases at J, leaving 5 bases unmatched. The CDR3 nucleotides are TGCGCCAGCAGATTCTTAGCGGGAAACACCGGGGAGCTGTTTTTT. Its translation: CASRFLAGNTGELFF. Together with reference TRBV5-1 and TRBJ2-2, the CDR3 gives the full variable domain: KAGVTQTPRYLIKTRGQQVTLSCSPISGHRSVSWYQQTPGQGLQFLFEYFSETQRNKGNFPGRFSGRQFSNSRSEMNVSTLELGDSALYLCASRFLAGNTGELFFGEGSRLTVL.

The V and J genes are TRBV11-2 and TRBJ2-7; D is perhaps TRBD1 (7 bases). Trimming left V 5 bases short and J 3 bases short, with 17 bases between. This CDR3 contains 15 residues. The germline V gene encodes CDR1 SGHAT and CDR2 FQNNGV. CDR3 region: CASSLSQGGYYEQYF. The CDR3 nucleotides are TGTGCCAGCAGCCTAAGCCAGGGGGGATACTACGAGCAGTACTTC.

This rearrangement joins TRBV9 to TRBJ2-7; 11 nucleotides match TRBD2. CDR3 length: 15 residues. The V gene end was trimmed by 5 bases and the J gene end by 0 bases; junction bases not matched to a gene: 4. Germline loops: CDR1 SGDLS, CDR2 YYNGEE. CDR3 residues: CASSEGTSGSYEQYF. CDR3 in DNA: TGTGCCAGCAGTGAAGGGACTAGCGGCTCCTACGAGCAGTACTTC.

The chain joins TRBV5-1 to TRBJ1-2; TRBD1 matches at 9 bases. J lost 4 bases, V lost 3 bases, and 13 bases had no gene match. This CDR3 contains 17 residues. Germline V gene lookup returns CDR1 SGHRS and CDR2 YFSETQ. CDR3 sequence (DNA): TGCGCCAGCAGCTGGCAGCCTACAGGGGGCTTTGGCTATGGCTACACCTTC. It codes for CASSWQPTGGFGYGYTF.

Note on this clone: Different DNA sequences within this sample yield the same CDR3. This chain links TRBV24-1 with TRBJ1-5, with D unclear. Germline CDR1 reads KGHDR; CDR2 reads SFDVKD. The CDR3 has 12 residues. V lost 3 bases and J lost 5, with 4 bases in between. In DNA form, the CDR3 reads TGTGCCACCAGTGATCCAGATCAGCCCCAGCATTTT. As protein: CATSDPDQPQHF.

This rearrangement joins TRBV9 to TRBJ1-2; TRBD1 matches 7 bases. CDR1 and CDR2 (germline): SGDLS, YYNGEE. The V gene end was trimmed by 3 bases and the J gene end by 3 bases; junction bases not matched to a gene: 5. This CDR3 has 14 residues. The CDR3: CASSASTGDYGYTF. In DNA form, the CDR3 reads TGTGCCAGCAGCGCTTCAACAGGGGACTATGGCTACACCTTC.

This sequence joins TRBV9 and TRBJ1-5; D is possibly TRBD1 (6 bases). This CDR3 has 14 residues. The V end was cut by 5 bases, the J end by 3 bases, with 12 bases between. Germline lookup yields CDR1 SGDLS and CDR2 YYNGEE. In DNA, the CDR3 is TGTGCCAGCAGTGAGGGGGGGATCAATCAGCCCCAGCATTTT. Translated, it gives CASSEGGINQPQHF.

The chain has TRBV19 and TRBJ2-7; 10 bases agree with TRBD2. Germline V gene sequence: CDR1 LNHDA, CDR2 SQIVND (reference sequence). CDR3 length equals 15 residues. Trimming removed 3 bases from V and 5 bases from J; junction bases left unmatched: 7. CDR3 amino acids: CASSMGGLAGDEQYF. The CDR3 nucleotides read TGTGCCAGTAGTATGGGTGGGCTAGCGGGAGACGAGCAGTACTTC.

This rearrangement joins TRBV28 to TRBJ2-1, with D possibly TRBD1 on 6 matching bases. CDR3 length equals 14 residues. Germline V gene data show CDR1 as MDHEN and CDR2 as SYDVKM. V was clipped by 10 bases and J by 0 bases, with 13 bases between them. The CDR3 region has the DNA TGTGCCACCAGAAACAGGGACTCCTACAATGAGCAGTTCTTC. It specifies CATRNRDSYNEQFF.

J is TRBJ2-3 and V is TRBV15, with TRBD2 matching 8 bases. The length of the CDR3 is 16 residues. Losses at the gene ends were 1 base for V and 1 base for J; bases not matched to a gene: 4. Per the germline V gene, CDR1 is LNHNV and CDR2 is YYDKDF (reference sequence). This CDR3 reads CATSRGSGTGTDTQYF. CDR3 DNA sequence: TGTGCCACCAGCAGAGGTAGCGGGACCGGCACAGATACGCAGTATTTT.

The chain links TRBV7-9 to TRBJ2-1, with TRBD2 as a possible D gene (5 bases). The CDR3 sequence is 14 residues long. Germline CDR1 is SEHNR and CDR2 is FQNEAQ (reference sequence). Trimming left V 6 bases short and J 6 bases short, with 15 bases between. Here the CDR3 reads CASSPPGSGNEQFF. CDR3 coding DNA: TGTGCCAGCAGTCCCCCGGGGTCTGGCAATGAGCAGTTCTTC.

A note on this clone: A junction boundary mismatches the germline segment, possibly from a read error. This rearrangement joins TRBV7-7 to TRBJ2-1; no clear D gene. The CDR3 has 15 amino acids. Germline assignment: CDR1 SSHAT and CDR2 FNYEAQ (reference sequence). This CDR3 reads CASSLDGDSYNEQFF. DNA for the CDR3: TGTGCTAGCAGCTTAGACGGAGATAGCTACAATGAGCAGTTCTTC.

The chain uses TRBV5-1 and TRBJ2-1; no reliable D call. Trimming took 4 bases from V and 0 from J, leaving 17 bases between them. The CDR3 extends over 17 amino acids. Per germline, CDR1 SGHRS and CDR2 YFSETQ. The CDR3 coding sequence is TGCGCCAGCAGCCTACGCCATCGACTGAGCTCCTACAATGAGCAGTTCTTC. Its translation is CASSLRHRLSSYNEQFF.

The rearrangement uses TRBV27 and TRBJ2-7, with 11 bases identical to TRBD2. After removal of 5 bases from V and 3 bases from J, the junction contained 18 bases not matched to a gene. CDR1 and CDR2 (germline): MNHEY, SMNVEV (reference sequence). This CDR3 has 19 amino acids. The CDR3 is CASSLHPGLAEGALYEQYF. The CDR3 DNA reads TGTGCCAGCAGTCTCCACCCGGGACTAGCGGAAGGGGCTCTCTACGAGCAGTACTTC.

CDR3 in amino acids: CASSEDSRAYEQYF. CDR3 bases: TGTGCCAGCAGCGAGGACAGTAGGGCCTACGAGCAGTACTTC. This sequence joins TRBV7-2 and TRBJ2-7; D is perhaps TRBD1 (6 bases). This CDR3 has 14 residues. From germline, CDR1 is SGHTA and CDR2 FQGNSA. Trimming removed 5 bases from V and 2 bases from J, with 13 bases in between.

V is TRBV28 and J is TRBJ1-4; 7 bases agree with TRBD1. V shed 3 bases, J shed 7 bases, and the junction held 5 bases outside the gene matches. CDR1 and CDR2 from the germline V gene are MDHEN and SYDVKM. This CDR3 region has 14 residues. The CDR3 region is CASSFEGAGEKLFF. As DNA, the CDR3 is TGTGCCAGCAGTTTCGAGGGGGCTGGTGAAAAACTGTTTTTT.

The chain joins TRBV20-1 to TRBJ2-1, with TRBD2 matching 7 bases. CDR3 size: 11 residues. Germline-derived CDR1 and CDR2 are DFQATT and SNEGSKA (reference sequence). J was trimmed by 10 bases and V by 5 bases; bases with no gene match: 5. Here the CDR3 DNA reads TGCAGTGCTGAGAGCGGGGCGGAGCAGTTCTTC. The encoded protein is CSAESGAEQFF.

This chain connects TRBV19 to TRBJ1-5; 10 nucleotides agree with TRBD1. Germline V gene sequence: CDR1 LNHDA, CDR2 SQIVND (reference sequence). Trimming took 6 bases from V and 3 from J; bases not matched to a gene: 8. This CDR3 region has 16 residues. The CDR3 loop reads CASRPGDRGSNQPQHF. DNA for the CDR3: TGTGCCAGTAGACCGGGGGACAGGGGATCCAATCAGCCCCAGCATTTT.